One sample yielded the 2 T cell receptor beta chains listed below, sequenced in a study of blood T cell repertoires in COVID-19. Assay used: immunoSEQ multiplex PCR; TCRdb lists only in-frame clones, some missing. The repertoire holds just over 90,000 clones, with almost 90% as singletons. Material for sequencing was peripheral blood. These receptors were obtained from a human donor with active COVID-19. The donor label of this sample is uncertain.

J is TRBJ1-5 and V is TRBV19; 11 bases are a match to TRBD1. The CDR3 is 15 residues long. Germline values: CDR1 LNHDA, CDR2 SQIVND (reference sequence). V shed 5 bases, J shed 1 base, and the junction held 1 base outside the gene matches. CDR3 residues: CASSGQGASNQPQHF. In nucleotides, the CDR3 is TGTGCCAGTAGTGGACAGGGGGCGAGCAATCAGCCCCAGCATTTT.

As DNA, the CDR3 is TGTGCCAGCAGTTACTTAGGGGGCACTGAAGCTTTCTTT. It yields the protein CASSYLGGTEAFF. The genes are TRBV6-5 and TRBJ1-1; a possible D gene is TRBD1 (6 bases). V was cut by 1 base and J by 4 bases, with 7 bases left in between. Germline V lookup: CDR1 MNHEY, CDR2 SVGAGI. This CDR3 has 13 amino acids.